This T cell receptor beta chain was sequenced during a study of blood T cell repertoires in COVID-19. Study-wide context: The samples span acute and convalescent COVID-19 from the United States, Italy and Spain. Nucleic acid was either cDNA or gDNA, and it came from T cells, B-cell-depleted T cells, or PBMCs.

Per germline, CDR1 MNHEY and CDR2 SVGAGI. This CDR3 contains 15 residues. The ends were cut back, 6 bases at V and 0 bases at J, with 12 bases in the middle. In the study's own analysis: Reference gene primer amplification gave nucleated cell count estimates. Some clones are missing from TCRdb's copy, which holds only in-frame ones; the method was immunoSEQ multiplex PCR. V and J calls and clone size are as listed in that table; D and trimming were resolved from the DNA. The table has some 150,000 clones, 88% seen once; the top ten hold approximately 2.4%. This sequence was found in a human donor in a cohort sampled during active COVID-19. Sequenced sample: peripheral blood. The V call is TRBV6-5, the J call TRBJ1-5; weak D call: TRBD1 (5 bases). The CDR3 spells CASRPDSNSNQPQHF. DNA of the CDR3: TGTGCCAGCAGACCAGACAGTAATAGCAATCAGCCCCAGCATTTT.